This note documents a single TCR beta chain sequence. There is no known antigen for this receptor. Base qualities are missing; no much larger clone stands one base away. The reads were generated on an Illumina HiSeq 1500. TCRdb ran its own pipeline on the public reads, namely fastp trimming at Q25 and MiXCR clone calling, and kept in-frame beta chains. Every CDR3 protein is listed once, alongside the most common genes and DNA of its rows. The sample yields a few hundred thousand distinct CDR3 sequences; under 45% were counted once. The top ten constitute roughly 50% of the sample. V is reduced by 0 bases and J by 6 bases, leaving a spacing of 9 bases between them. CDR1 and CDR2 (MNHEY, SMNVEV) derive from the germline V gene (reference sequence). Measured from the cysteine to the phenylalanine, the CDR3 is 14 residues long. Left in the record is the CDR3 DNA by itself, 42 bases read in frame from the first base.

The source of the sample is a study of T cell repertoires in cytomegalovirus infection (dated 2019 in TCRdb). With respect to the entire study: The peptide stimulations were aimed at well-studied HLA-B-restricted epitopes as well as recently identified HLA-C-restricted CMV epitopes, whose presentation resists viral immunomodulation. Donor HLA type was relevant to the analysis, as public TCR beta signatures indicated carriage of CMV infection together with the matching HLA type.

Study-wide findings and limitations: In both this cohort and an independent cohort of some 370 donors, the cumulative frequency of public TCR beta family members distinguished carriers of CMV infection plus the relevant HLA type. The ex vivo response was dominated by HLA-C-restricted CMV-specific TCR beta clonotypes, which also provided the single most frequent clonotype in two of eight donors.

Reading the label with the study, this specimen's treatment or condition is: in vitro stimulation with specific CMV peptide epitopes to enrich CMV-specific T cells. The TCR sequence derives from a human donor in good health (CMV status not recorded). Some clones in this sample may be carry-over from other donors' samples. The rearranged segments are TRBV27 and TRBJ1-5, with an unclear D gene assignment. The specimen was cultured PBMCs, collected from culture after CMV antigen stimulation. The bases read TGTGCCAGCAGTTTATCGCCGGGCGGTCAGCCCCAGCATTTT. It codes for CASSLSPGGQPQHF.